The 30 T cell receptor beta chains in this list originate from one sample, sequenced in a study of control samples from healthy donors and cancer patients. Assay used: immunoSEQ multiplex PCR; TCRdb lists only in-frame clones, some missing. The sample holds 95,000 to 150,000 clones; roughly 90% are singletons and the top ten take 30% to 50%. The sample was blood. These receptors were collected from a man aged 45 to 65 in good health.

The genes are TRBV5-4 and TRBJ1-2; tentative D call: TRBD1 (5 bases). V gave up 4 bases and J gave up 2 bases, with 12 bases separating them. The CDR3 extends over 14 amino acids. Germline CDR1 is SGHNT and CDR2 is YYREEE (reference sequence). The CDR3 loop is CASSPGTDNYGYTF. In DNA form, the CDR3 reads TGTGCCAGCAGCCCCGGGACGGACAACTATGGCTACACCTTC.

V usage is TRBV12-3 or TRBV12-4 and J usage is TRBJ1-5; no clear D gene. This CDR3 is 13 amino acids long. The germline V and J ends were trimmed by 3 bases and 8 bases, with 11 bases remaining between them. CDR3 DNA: TGTGCCAGCAGTTTCCGGCAAAGCGAGCCCCAGCATTTT. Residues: CASSFRQSEPQHF.

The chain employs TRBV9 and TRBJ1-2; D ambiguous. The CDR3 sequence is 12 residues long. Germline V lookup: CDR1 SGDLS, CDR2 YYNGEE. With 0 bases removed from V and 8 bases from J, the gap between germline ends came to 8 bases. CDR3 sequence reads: CASSVGGRGYTF. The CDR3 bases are TGTGCCAGCAGCGTAGGAGGGAGAGGCTACACCTTC. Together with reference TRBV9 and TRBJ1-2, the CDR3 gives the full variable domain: DSGVTQTPKHLITATGQRVTLRCSPRSGDLSVYWYQQSLDQGLQFLIQYYNGEERAKGNILERFSAQQFPDLHSELNLSSLELGDSALYFCASSVGGRGYTFGSGTRLTVV.

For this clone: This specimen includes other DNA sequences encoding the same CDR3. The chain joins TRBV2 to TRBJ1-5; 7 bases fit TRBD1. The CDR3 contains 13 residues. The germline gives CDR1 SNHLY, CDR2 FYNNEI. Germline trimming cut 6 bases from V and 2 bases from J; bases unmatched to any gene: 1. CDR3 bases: TGTGCCAGCAGAGACAGGGGCAATCAGCCCCAGCATTTT. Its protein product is CASRDRGNQPQHF.

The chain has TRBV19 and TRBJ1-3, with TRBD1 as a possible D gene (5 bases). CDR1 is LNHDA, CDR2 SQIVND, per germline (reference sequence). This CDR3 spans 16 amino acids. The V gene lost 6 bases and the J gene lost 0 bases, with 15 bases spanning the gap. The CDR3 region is CASSLRGDDSGNTIYF. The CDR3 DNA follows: TGTGCCAGTAGCCTGAGAGGGGACGACTCTGGAAACACCATATATTTT.

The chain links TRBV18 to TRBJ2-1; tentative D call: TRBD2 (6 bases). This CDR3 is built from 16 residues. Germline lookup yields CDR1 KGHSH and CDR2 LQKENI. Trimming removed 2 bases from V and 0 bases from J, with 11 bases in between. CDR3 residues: CASSPGTGVSYNEQFF. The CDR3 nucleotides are TGTGCCAGCTCACCAGGCACGGGGGTCTCCTACAATGAGCAGTTCTTC.

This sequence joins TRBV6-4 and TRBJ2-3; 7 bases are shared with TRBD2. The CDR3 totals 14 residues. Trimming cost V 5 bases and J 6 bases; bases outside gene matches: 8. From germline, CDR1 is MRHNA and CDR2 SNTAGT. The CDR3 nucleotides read TGTGCCAGCAGTTACGAAGCGGGGTCCGATACGCAGTATTTT. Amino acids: CASSYEAGSDTQYF.

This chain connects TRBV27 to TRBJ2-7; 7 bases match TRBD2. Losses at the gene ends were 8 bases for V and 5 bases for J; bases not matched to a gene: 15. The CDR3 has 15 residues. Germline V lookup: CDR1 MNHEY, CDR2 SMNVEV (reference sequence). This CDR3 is CASAPAGEGLHEQYF. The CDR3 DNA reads TGTGCCAGCGCCCCGGCGGGGGAGGGTCTCCACGAGCAGTACTTC.

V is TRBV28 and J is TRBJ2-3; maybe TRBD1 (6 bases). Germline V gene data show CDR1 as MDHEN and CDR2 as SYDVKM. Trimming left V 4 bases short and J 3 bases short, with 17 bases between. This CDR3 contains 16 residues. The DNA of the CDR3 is TGTGCCAGCAGTTGGAAGTGGACAGAGCCTACAGATACGCAGTATTTT. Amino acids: CASSWKWTEPTDTQYF.

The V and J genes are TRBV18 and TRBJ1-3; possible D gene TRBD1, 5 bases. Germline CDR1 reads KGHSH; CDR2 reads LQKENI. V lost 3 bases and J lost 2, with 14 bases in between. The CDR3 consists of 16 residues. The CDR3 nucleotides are TGTGCCAGCTCACCCCGAACGGGGGAACCTGGAAACACCATATATTTT. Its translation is CASSPRTGEPGNTIYF.

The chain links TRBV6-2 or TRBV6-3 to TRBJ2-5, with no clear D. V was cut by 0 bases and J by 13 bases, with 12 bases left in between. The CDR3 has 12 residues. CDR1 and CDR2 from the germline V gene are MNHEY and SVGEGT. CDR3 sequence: CASSYSGPLRYF. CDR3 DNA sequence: TGTGCCAGCAGTTACTCCGGGCCCCTTCGGTACTTC.

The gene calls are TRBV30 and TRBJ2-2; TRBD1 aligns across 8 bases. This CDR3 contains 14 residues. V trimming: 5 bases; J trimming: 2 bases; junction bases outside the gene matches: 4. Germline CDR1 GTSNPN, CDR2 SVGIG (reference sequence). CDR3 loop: CAWEQGVNTGELFF. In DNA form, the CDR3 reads TGTGCCTGGGAACAGGGGGTTAACACCGGGGAGCTGTTTTTT.

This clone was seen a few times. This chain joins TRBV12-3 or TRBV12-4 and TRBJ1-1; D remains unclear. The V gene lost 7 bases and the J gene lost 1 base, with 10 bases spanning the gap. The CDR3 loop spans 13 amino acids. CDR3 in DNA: TGTGCCAGCAATAATCTTGGGAACACTGAAGCTTTCTTT. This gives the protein CASNNLGNTEAFF.

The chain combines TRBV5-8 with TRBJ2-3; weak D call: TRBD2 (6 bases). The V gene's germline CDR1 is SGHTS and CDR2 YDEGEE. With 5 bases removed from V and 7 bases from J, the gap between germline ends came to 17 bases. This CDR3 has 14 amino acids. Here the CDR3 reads CASRTGLQRNTQYF. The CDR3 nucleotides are TGTGCCAGCAGAACGGGACTCCAAAGGAATACGCAGTATTTT. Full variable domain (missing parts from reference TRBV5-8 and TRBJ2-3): EAGVTQSPTHLIKTRGQQATLRCSPISGHTSVYWYQQALGLGLQFLLWYDEGEERNRGNFPPRFSGRQFPNYSSELNVNALELEDSALYLCASRTGLQRNTQYFGPGTRLTVL.

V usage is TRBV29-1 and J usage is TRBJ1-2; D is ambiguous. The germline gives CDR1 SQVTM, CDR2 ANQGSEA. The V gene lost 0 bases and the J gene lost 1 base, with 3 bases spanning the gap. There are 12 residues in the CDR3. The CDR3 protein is CSVEEDNYGYTF. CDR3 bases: TGCAGCGTTGAAGAGGATAACTATGGCTACACCTTC.

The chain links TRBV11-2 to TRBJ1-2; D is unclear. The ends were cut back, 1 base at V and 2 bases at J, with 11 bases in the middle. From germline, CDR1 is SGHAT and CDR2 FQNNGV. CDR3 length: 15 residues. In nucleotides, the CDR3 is TGTGCCAGCAGCTTAGCAGGTTCAGGCAACTATGGCTACACCTTC. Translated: CASSLAGSGNYGYTF.

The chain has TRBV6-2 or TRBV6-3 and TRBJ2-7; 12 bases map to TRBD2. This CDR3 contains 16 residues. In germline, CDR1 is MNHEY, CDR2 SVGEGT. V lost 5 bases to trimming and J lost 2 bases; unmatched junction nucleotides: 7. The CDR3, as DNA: TGTGCCAGCAGTCGGACTAGCGGGGTTAGGACCTACGAGCAGTACTTC. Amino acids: CASSRTSGVRTYEQYF.

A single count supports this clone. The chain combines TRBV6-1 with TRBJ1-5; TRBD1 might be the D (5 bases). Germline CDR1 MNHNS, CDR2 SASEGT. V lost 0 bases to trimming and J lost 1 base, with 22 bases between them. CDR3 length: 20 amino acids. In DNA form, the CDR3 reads TGTGCCAGCAGTGAAGCGAGGGCCCCGGGACGGGACGGAAGCAATCAGCCCCAGCATTTT. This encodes CASSEARAPGRDGSNQPQHF.

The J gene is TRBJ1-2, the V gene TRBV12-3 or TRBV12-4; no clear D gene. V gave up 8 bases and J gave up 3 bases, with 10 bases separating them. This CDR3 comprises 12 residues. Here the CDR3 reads CASGGSYYGYTF. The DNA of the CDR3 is TGTGCCAGCGGAGGGAGTTACTATGGCTACACCTTC.

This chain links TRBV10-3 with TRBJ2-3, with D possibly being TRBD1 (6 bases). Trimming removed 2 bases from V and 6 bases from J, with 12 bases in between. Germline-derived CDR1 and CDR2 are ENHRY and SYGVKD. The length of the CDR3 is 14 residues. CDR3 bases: TGTGCCATCAGTGAGCCTCAGGGGTTGGATACGCAGTATTTT. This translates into CAISEPQGLDTQYF.

This chain's CDR3 is CASSLRAGHSYEQYF. The CDR3 coding sequence is TGTGCCAGCAGTTTACGGGCGGGACACTCCTACGAGCAGTACTTC. This rearrangement joins TRBV27 to TRBJ2-7, with D perhaps given as TRBD1 or TRBD2 (6 bases each). CDR1 and CDR2 (germline): MNHEY, SMNVEV (reference sequence). Trimming stripped 2 bases from V and 0 bases from J, with 11 bases between. CDR3 size: 15 residues.

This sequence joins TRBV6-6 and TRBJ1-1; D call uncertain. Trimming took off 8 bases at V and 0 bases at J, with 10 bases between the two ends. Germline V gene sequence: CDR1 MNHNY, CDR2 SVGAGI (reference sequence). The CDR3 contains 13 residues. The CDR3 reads CASLQVMNTEAFF. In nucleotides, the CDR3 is TGTGCCAGCCTTCAGGTGATGAACACTGAAGCTTTCTTT.

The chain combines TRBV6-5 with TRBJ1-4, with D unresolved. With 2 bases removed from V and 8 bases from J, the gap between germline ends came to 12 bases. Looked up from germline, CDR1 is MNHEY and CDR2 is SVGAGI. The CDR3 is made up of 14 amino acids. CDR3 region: CASSYGSAKEKLFF. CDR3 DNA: TGTGCCAGCAGTTACGGATCGGCAAAAGAAAAACTGTTTTTT.

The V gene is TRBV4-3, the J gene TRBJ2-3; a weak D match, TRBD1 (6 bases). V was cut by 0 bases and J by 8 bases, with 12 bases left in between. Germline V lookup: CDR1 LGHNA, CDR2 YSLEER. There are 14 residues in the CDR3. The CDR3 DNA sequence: TGCGCCAGCAGCCAAGATCCGGGACACCCTACGCAGTATTTT. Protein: CASSQDPGHPTQYF.

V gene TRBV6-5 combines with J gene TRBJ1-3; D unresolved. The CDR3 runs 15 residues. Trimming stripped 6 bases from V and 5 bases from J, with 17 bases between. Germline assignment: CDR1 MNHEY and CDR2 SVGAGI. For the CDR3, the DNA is TGTGCCAGCAGACCTGCCGTGGGGTCTAGAAACACCATATATTTT. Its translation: CASRPAVGSRNTIYF.

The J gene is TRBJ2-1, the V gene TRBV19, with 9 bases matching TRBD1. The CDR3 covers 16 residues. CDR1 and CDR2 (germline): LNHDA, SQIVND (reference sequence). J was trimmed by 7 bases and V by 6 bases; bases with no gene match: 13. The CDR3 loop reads CASRPGTGTGKNEQFF. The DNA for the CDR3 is TGTGCCAGTAGACCGGGGACAGGGACAGGGAAGAATGAGCAGTTCTTC.

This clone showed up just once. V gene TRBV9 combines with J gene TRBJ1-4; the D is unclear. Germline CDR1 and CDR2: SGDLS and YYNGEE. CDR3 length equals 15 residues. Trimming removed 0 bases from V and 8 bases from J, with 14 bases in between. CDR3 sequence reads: CASSVGAVSQEKLFF. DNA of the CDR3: TGTGCCAGCAGCGTAGGAGCGGTTTCACAGGAAAAACTGTTTTTT.

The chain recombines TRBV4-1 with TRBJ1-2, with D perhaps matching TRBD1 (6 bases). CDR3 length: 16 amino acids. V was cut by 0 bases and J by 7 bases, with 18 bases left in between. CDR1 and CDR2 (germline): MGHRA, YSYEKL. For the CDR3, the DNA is TGCGCCAGCAGCCAAGATCGCGGGGGCCATATCGGTGGCTACACCTTC. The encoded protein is CASSQDRGGHIGGYTF.

The CDR3 reads CATSNTGYSNQPQHF. CDR3 bases: TGTGCCACCAGCAATACAGGGTATAGCAATCAGCCCCAGCATTTT. This chain connects TRBV15 to TRBJ1-5, with a tentative D call TRBD1 (6 bases). This CDR3 has 15 residues. Germline V gene sequence: CDR1 LNHNV, CDR2 YYDKDF (reference sequence). Trimming removed 4 bases from V and 0 bases from J, with 10 bases in between.

CDR3 nucleotides: TGTGCCAGCAGCCAAGATCCCCAAAACACTGAAGCTTTCTTT. Its protein is CASSQDPQNTEAFF. The chain has TRBV3-1 (or the pseudogene TRBV3-2) and TRBJ1-1; D not certain. The length of the CDR3 is 14 residues. The V gene's germline CDR1 is LGHDT and CDR2 YNNKEL (reference sequence). The V gene lost 0 bases and the J gene lost 2 bases, with 7 bases spanning the gap.